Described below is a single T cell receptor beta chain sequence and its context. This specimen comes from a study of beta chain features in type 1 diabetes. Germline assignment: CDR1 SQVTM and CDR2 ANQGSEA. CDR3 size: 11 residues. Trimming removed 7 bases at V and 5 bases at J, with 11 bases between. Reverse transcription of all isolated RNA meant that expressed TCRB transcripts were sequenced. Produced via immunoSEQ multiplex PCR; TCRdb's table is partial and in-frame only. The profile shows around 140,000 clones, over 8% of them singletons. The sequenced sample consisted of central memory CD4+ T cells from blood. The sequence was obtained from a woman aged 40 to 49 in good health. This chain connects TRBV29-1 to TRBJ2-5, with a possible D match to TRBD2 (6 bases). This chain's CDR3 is CSGGTVETQYF. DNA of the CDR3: TGCAGCGGGGGGACTGTCGAGACCCAGTACTTC.